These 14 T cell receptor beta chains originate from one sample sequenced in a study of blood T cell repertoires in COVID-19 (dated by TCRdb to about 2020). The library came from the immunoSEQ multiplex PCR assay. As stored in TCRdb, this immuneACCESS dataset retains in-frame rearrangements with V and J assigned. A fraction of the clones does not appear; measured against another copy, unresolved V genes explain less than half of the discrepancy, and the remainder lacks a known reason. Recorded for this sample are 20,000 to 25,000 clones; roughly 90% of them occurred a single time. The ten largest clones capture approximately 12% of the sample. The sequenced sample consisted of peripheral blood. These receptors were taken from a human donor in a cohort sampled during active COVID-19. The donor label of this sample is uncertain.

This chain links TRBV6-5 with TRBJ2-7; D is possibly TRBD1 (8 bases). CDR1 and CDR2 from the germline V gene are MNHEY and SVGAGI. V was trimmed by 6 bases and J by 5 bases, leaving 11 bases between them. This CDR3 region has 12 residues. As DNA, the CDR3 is TGTGCCAGCAGCACAGGGGGGGACGAGCAGTACTTC. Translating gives CASSTGGDEQYF.

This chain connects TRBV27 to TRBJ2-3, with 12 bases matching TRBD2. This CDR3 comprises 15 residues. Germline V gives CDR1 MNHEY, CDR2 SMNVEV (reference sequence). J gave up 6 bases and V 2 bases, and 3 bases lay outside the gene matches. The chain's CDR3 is CASSLAGLAGDTQYF. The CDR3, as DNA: TGTGCCAGCAGTTTAGCCGGACTAGCGGGGGATACGCAGTATTTT.

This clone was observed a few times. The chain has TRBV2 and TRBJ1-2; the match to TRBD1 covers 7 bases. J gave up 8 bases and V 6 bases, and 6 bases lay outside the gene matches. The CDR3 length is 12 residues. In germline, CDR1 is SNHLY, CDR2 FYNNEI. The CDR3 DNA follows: TGTGCCAGCAGAGAGACAGGGCACGGCTACACCTTC. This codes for CASRETGHGYTF. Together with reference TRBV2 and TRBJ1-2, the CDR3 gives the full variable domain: EPEVTQTPSHQVTQMGQEVILRCVPISNHLYFYWYRQILGQKVEFLVSFYNNEISEKSEIFDDQFSVERPDGSNFTLKIRSTKLEDSAMYFCASRETGHGYTFGSGTRLTVV.

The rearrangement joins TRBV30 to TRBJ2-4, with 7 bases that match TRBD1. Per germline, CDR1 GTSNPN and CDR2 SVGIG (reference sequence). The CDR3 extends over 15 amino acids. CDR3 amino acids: CAGEDAGTVKNIQYF. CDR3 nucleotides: TGTGCTGGAGAGGATGCCGGGACAGTCAAAAACATTCAGTACTTC.

CDR3 in DNA: TGTGCCAGCAGCCTACTCGGGGGTGGTTCGGATACGCAGTATTTT. It codes for CASSLLGGGSDTQYF. The chain is built from TRBV7-3 and TRBJ2-3, with D tentatively TRBD2 (6 bases). The V gene's germline CDR1 is SGHTA and CDR2 FQGTGA. The CDR3 is 15 amino acids. V dropped 5 bases and J dropped 6 bases, with 18 bases sitting between them.

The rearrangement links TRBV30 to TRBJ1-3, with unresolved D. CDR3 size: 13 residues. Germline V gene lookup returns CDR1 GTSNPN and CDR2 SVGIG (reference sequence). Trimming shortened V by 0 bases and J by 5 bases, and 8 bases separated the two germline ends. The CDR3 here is CAWSVNGRNTIYF. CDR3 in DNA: TGTGCCTGGAGTGTAAACGGTAGAAACACCATATATTTT. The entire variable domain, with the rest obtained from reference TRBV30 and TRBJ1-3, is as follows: SQTIHQWPATLVQPVGSPLSLECTVEGTSNPNLYWYRQAAGRGLQLLFYSVGIGQISSEVPQNLSASRPQDRQFILSSKKLLLSDSGFYLCAWSVNGRNTIYFGEGSWLTVV.

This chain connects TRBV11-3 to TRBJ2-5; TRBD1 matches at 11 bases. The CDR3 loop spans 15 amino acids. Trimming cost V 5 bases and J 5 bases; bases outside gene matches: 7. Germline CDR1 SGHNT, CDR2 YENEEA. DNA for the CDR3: TGTGCCAGCAGCATCGGGACAGGGGGTGGCGAGACCCAGTACTTC. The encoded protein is CASSIGTGGGETQYF.

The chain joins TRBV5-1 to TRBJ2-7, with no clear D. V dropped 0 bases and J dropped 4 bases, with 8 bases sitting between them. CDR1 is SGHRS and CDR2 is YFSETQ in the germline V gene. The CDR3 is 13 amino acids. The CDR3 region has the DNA TGCGCCAGCAGCTTGGCCTCAGAATACGAGCAGTACTTC. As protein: CASSLASEYEQYF.

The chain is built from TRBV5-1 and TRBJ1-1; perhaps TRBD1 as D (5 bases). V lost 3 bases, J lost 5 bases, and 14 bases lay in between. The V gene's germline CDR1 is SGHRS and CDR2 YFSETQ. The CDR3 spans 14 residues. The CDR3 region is CASSSTVGGTEAFF. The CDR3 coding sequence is TGCGCCAGCAGCTCGACAGTGGGGGGTACTGAAGCTTTCTTT.

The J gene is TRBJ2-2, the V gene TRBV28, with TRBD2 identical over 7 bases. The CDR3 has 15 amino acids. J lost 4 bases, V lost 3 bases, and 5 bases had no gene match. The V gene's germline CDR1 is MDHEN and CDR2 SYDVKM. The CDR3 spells CASSLGRAATGELFF. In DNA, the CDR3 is TGTGCCAGCAGTTTGGGGAGGGCCGCCACCGGGGAGCTGTTTTTT.

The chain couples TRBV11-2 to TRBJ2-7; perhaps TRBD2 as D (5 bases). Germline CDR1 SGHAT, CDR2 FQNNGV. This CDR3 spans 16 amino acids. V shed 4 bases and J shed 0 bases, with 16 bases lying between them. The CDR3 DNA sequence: TGTGCCAGCAGCTCCCCCTTAACGGGATACTCCTACGAGCAGTACTTC. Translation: CASSSPLTGYSYEQYF.

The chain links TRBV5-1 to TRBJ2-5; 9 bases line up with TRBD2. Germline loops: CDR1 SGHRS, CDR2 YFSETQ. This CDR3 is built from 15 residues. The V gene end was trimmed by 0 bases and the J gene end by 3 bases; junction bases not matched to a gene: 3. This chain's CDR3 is CASSLETSGEETQYF. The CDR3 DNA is TGCGCCAGCAGCTTGGAGACTAGCGGAGAAGAGACCCAGTACTTC.

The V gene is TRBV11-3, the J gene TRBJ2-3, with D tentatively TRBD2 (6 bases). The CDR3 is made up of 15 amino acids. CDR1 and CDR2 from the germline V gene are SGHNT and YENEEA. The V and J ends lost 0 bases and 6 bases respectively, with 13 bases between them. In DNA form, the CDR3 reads TGTGCCAGCAGCTTAGAGGGAGGAATATCTGATACGCAGTATTTT. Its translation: CASSLEGGISDTQYF. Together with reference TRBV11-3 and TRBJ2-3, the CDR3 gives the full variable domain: EAGVVQSPRYKIIEKKQPVAFWCNPISGHNTLYWYLQNLGQGPELLIRYENEEAVDDSQLPKDRFSAERLKGVDSTLKIQPAELGDSAVYLCASSLEGGISDTQYFGPGTRLTVL.

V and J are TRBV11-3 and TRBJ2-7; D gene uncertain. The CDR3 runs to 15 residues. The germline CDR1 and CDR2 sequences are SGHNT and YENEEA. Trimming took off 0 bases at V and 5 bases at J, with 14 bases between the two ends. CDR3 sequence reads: CASSLDTGRSHEQYF. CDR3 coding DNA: TGTGCCAGCAGCTTAGATACTGGCCGGAGCCACGAGCAGTACTTC.